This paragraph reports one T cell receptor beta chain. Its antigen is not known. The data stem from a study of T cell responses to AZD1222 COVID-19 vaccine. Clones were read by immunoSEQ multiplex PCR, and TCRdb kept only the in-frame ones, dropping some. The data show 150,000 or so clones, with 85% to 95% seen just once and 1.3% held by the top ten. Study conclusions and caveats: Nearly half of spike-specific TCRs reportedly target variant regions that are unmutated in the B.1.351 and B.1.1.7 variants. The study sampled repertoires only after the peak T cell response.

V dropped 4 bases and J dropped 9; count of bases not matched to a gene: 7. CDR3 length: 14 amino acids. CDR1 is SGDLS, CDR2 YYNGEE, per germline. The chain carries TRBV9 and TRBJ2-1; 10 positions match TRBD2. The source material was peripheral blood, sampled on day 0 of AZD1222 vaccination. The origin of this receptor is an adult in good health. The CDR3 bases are TGTGCCAGCAGCAGCGGGGGGGCGAAGGGTGAGCAGTTCTTC. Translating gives CASSSGGAKGEQFF.